This T cell receptor (beta chain) stems from a study of blood T cells in healthy people across ages (dated by TCRdb to the mid-2010s). For the wider study: In model experiments, template switching captured roughly one uniquely barcoded TCR beta cDNA molecule for every two T cells. Two additional independent replicas of 1 million unique cDNA reads from the same blood draw were analyzed for two donors (one aged 18 to 30 and one aged 80 or older). Donors of different ages were randomly distributed across sequencing lanes to avoid experimental bias. Age-related changes in TCR beta repertoire diversity were measured in the study by deep sequencing normalized with unique cDNA molecular identifiers. Four age groups were formed from the donors: young (average approximately 17 years), middle-aged (just under 40), aged (about 68) and long-lived (about 75).

The library was prepared using 5' RACE. Data came from an Illumina HiSeq 2500. A second PCR of about 6 to 12 cycles was run with a J-beta primer mix and a sample-barcoded 5' primer. A template-switch 5' adaptor carrying 12 random nucleotides introduced a unique molecular identifier onto each TCR beta cDNA molecule. Each sample yielded at least 3 million CDR3-containing paired-end reads. All of the RNA was converted into first-strand cDNA using the Mint cDNA synthesis kit, with a TRBC-specific oligonucleotide serving as the primer. After uracil-DNA glycosylase treatment, a first 18-cycle PCR used universal primers M1SS and BC2_uni_R on all cDNA. Regarding the original processing steps: For normalization, 1 million high-quality reads, each with a distinct molecular identifier, were randomly selected from each sample. Reads with shared molecular identifiers were discarded instead of being binned into consensus sequences. MiTCR, with a Q25 quality threshold and the strictest error-elimination algorithm, was used for CDR3 identification, clonotype clustering and error correction. A nonparametric unseen species model with Euler transformation was used to estimate a lower bound on total TCR beta diversity. In TCRdb, the public reads were trimmed at Q25 with fastp and aligned with MiXCR, with productive beta chains retained. Under each unique CDR3 protein, matching rows form one entry showing the most common genes and DNA. What appears here as the V and J calls and clone size reflects TCRdb's work, not the paper's. The sample profile shows 850,000 to 1,000,000 distinct CDR3 sequences; just over 50% of them were found once. The ten largest account for 20% to 25% of the sample.

A remark on this clonotype: Its antigen has not been determined. The input lacks base qualities; no much larger clone sits a single base away.

The paper as a whole reports these results and caveats: There was a strong correlation between observed TCR beta diversity and the percentage of naive T cells measured by flow cytometry. Donor CMV infection status was unknown, potentially confounding age-related changes in expanded clonotypes. Observed TCR beta diversity per million T cells fell roughly linearly with age, and a significant reduction was already apparent by age roughly 40. The long-lived group showed more naive CD4+ T cells, fewer expanded clones and increased TCR diversity than the aged group, suggesting age selection. Estimates of total diversity based on one million sequenced T cells were regarded as lower bounds and as underestimates. Conclusive comparison of naive and antigen-experienced compartments was prevented by the profiling of bulk unsorted PBMCs.

The CDR3 contains 13 residues, cysteine and phenylalanine counted. The CDR3 DNA has 39 bases and is translated from base 1. For CDR1 and CDR2, the germline V gene (reference sequence) lists SGHAT and FQDESV. V lost 5 bases and J lost 7 bases; the stretch between them is 12 bases long. Donors were about 36 systemically healthy Caucasian individuals from Russia aged roughly 6 to 100 years. Each donor gave around 9.5 milliliters of peripheral blood, collected into EDTA-treated Vacutainer tubes. Ficoll-Paque density-gradient centrifugation was used to isolate PBMCs, with at least 6 million per sample. Total RNA, at least 5.5 micrograms per sample, was extracted from PBMCs with Trizol reagent. For every donor, an aliquot of PBMCs went through flow cytometry to measure the percentages of naive CD45RAhigh/CD27high T cells.

The TCR was taken from an older woman in good health. The chain was built from TRBV11-1 and TRBJ1-5; tentative D gene TRBD1, with 5 bases matching. Specimen: blood. The CDR3 has the sequence CASSRGPKQPQHF. The DNA sequence reads TGTGCCAGCAGCAGGGGCCCCAAGCAGCCCCAGCATTTT.